Sequencing of this T cell receptor beta chain was carried out in a study of T cell changes during pregnancy in multiple sclerosis. TCRdb keeps only in-frame clones here, not all; method: immunoSEQ multiplex PCR. Counted here are 50,000 to 60,000 clones, around nine tenths occurring once; the ten biggest clones make up more than 1.5%. Trimming left V 5 bases short and J 6 bases short, with 12 bases between. This CDR3 has 13 amino acids. The germline V gene has CDR1 SEHNR and CDR2 FQNEAQ (reference sequence). The sample was peripheral blood, taken after pregnancy. The chain links TRBV7-9 to TRBJ2-3; D unclear. This TCR derives from a female donor with multiple sclerosis, enrolled in a pregnancy study. The CDR3 reads CASSGPIVDTQYF. The CDR3 nucleotides read TGTGCCAGCAGCGGGCCGATAGTGGATACGCAGTATTTT. The full variable domain, in which reference TRBV7-9 and TRBJ2-3 provide the parts outside the CDR3, is DTGVSQNPRHKITKRGQNVTFRCDPISEHNRLYWYRQTLGQGPEFLTYFQNEAQLEKSRLLSDRFSAERPKGSFSTLEIQRTEQGDSAMYLCASSGPIVDTQYFGPGTRLTVL.